One sample yielded the 28 T cell receptor beta chains listed below, sequenced in a study of blood T cell repertoires in COVID-19. Here immunoSEQ multiplex PCR was the method, and the copy in TCRdb shows in-frame clones only, minus some. Of hundreds of thousands of clones in the sample, approximately 83% were seen once. The sequenced material came from PBMCs or T cells enriched from blood (not recorded which). The receptors here all came from a woman aged 40 to 50 who had been exposed to COVID-19.

V and J are TRBV15 and TRBJ1-1; 10 bases line up with TRBD1. CDR1 is LNHNV, CDR2 YYDKDF, per germline (reference sequence). V was pared by 3 bases and J by 7 bases, with 8 bases of the junction left unmatched. The CDR3 contains 15 residues. In nucleotides, the CDR3 is TGTGCCACCAGCAGCAGGGACAGGGGAGGAGATGAAGCTTTCTTT. Its protein is CATSSRDRGGDEAFF.

The chain links TRBV9 to TRBJ1-2; TRBD1 agrees at 9 bases. Germline V gene sequence: CDR1 SGDLS, CDR2 YYNGEE. Trimming at V came to 3 bases and at J to 4 bases, leaving 7 bases not matched to a gene. The CDR3 is made up of 15 amino acids. The CDR3 loop is CASSASVGQGYGYTF. Here the CDR3 DNA reads TGTGCCAGCAGCGCCTCCGTGGGACAGGGCTATGGCTACACCTTC.

The chain couples TRBV14 to TRBJ2-7; D call uncertain. Between the trimmed V and J ends, which lost 4 bases and 4 bases, there was a span of 14 bases. Germline V lookup: CDR1 SGHDN, CDR2 FVKESK. CDR3 length equals 14 residues. The chain's CDR3 is CASSRTHTRYEQYF. Here the CDR3 DNA reads TGTGCCAGCAGCCGTACCCACACCCGATACGAGCAGTACTTC.

V is TRBV7-3 and J is TRBJ2-3; 9 nucleotides line up with TRBD1. This CDR3 spans 16 amino acids. Germline V gene lookup returns CDR1 SGHTA and CDR2 FQGTGA. Trimming took 4 bases from V and 1 from J; bases not matched to a gene: 6. The CDR3 spells CASSSDRGWGTDTQYF. The DNA of the CDR3 is TGTGCCAGCAGCTCGGACAGGGGTTGGGGCACAGATACGCAGTATTTT.

This chain connects TRBV4-3 to TRBJ1-4; TRBD1 agrees at 9 bases. This CDR3 comprises 17 residues. Per the germline V gene, CDR1 is LGHNA and CDR2 is YSLEER. V was pared by 0 bases and J by 7 bases, with 9 bases of the junction left unmatched. CDR3 loop: CASSQEGKPGQGEKLFF. CDR3 DNA: TGCGCCAGCAGCCAAGAGGGGAAGCCGGGACAGGGTGAAAAACTGTTTTTT.

Details on this clone: This may stem from a read error, because a much larger clone lies one nucleotide away. J is TRBJ1-1 and V is TRBV9, with 9 bases identical to TRBD1. CDR3 size: 15 residues. Trimming took 4 bases from V and 5 from J; bases not matched to a gene: 9. The germline V gene encodes CDR1 SGDLS and CDR2 YYNGEE. CDR3 protein: CASSNDRGFGTEAFF. CDR3 coding DNA: TGTGCCAGCAGCAATGACAGGGGGTTCGGGACTGAAGCTTTCTTT.

The rearrangement uses TRBV18 and TRBJ2-1; 7 bases are a match to TRBD1. J lost 5 bases, V lost 2 bases, and 9 bases had no gene match. CDR3 length: 16 amino acids. Germline CDR1 KGHSH, CDR2 LQKENI. CDR3 region: CASSPYERGPNNEQFF. The CDR3 DNA reads as TGTGCCAGCTCACCATATGAAAGGGGGCCGAACAATGAGCAGTTCTTC.

The V gene is TRBV2, the J gene TRBJ1-6; tentative D call: TRBD1 (6 bases). V dropped 3 bases and J dropped 8 bases, with 8 bases sitting between them. There are 13 residues in the CDR3. The germline gives CDR1 SNHLY, CDR2 FYNNEI. The CDR3 bases are TGTGCCAGCAGTGATCAGGGGTATTCACCCCTCCACTTT. This codes for CASSDQGYSPLHF.

The chain couples TRBV4-1 to TRBJ1-1; D is perhaps TRBD1 (6 bases). Germline values: CDR1 MGHRA, CDR2 YSYEKL. Trimming stripped 5 bases from V and 0 bases from J, with 10 bases between. This CDR3 comprises 14 residues. The chain's CDR3 is CASSGRTVNTEAFF. CDR3 DNA: TGCGCCAGCAGCGGACGGACAGTGAACACTGAAGCTTTCTTT.

The chain is built from TRBV9 and TRBJ2-3; the D gene is possibly TRBD1 (5 bases). CDR3 size: 16 residues. Germline V gives CDR1 SGDLS, CDR2 YYNGEE. Trimming pared 1 base from V and 3 bases from J, leaving 15 bases between. The CDR3 loop is CASSVTRVGATDTQYF. The CDR3 nucleotides are TGTGCCAGCAGCGTAACCAGGGTAGGGGCGACAGATACGCAGTATTTT.

The chain recombines TRBV3-1 (or the pseudogene TRBV3-2) with TRBJ1-1; D uncertain. This CDR3 is 14 amino acids long. V gave up 0 bases and J gave up 7 bases, with 12 bases separating them. Per germline, CDR1 LGHDT and CDR2 YNNKEL (reference sequence). The CDR3 protein is CASSQDQRAGEAFF. The CDR3 nucleotides read TGTGCCAGCAGCCAAGATCAACGGGCGGGTGAAGCTTTCTTT.

This sequence joins TRBV27 and TRBJ1-5; 8 bases map to TRBD1. Trimming took 6 bases from V and 4 from J; bases not matched to a gene: 8. The germline gives CDR1 MNHEY, CDR2 SMNVEV (reference sequence). CDR3 size: 15 residues. CDR3 protein: CASRRTGLDNQPQHF. For the CDR3, the DNA is TGTGCCAGCAGAAGGACAGGGTTGGATAATCAGCCCCAGCATTTT.

The V gene is TRBV5-4, the J gene TRBJ2-7; D possibly corresponds to TRBD1 (5 bases). In germline, CDR1 is SGHNT, CDR2 YYREEE (reference sequence). V lost 4 bases and J 5 bases, leaving 13 bases between the germline ends. This CDR3 contains 13 residues. In DNA form, the CDR3 reads TGTGCCAGCAGCCCACAGGATAGCCACGAGCAGTACTTC. Translated, it gives CASSPQDSHEQYF.

This clone was seen a single time. The chain is built from TRBV5-1 and TRBJ1-1, with 12 bases identical to TRBD1. V was clipped by 7 bases and J by 7 bases; unmatched bases: 8. CDR1 SGHRS and CDR2 YFSETQ come from the germline V gene. The CDR3 totals 14 residues. DNA of the CDR3: TGCGCCAGCGCGGGACAGGGGGCCGGGGGTGAAGCTTTCTTT. This codes for CASAGQGAGGEAFF.

The chain carries TRBV11-2 and TRBJ2-3; 12 bases map to TRBD2. CDR3 size: 16 residues. Germline-derived CDR1 and CDR2 are SGHAT and FQNNGV. The J segment lost 1 base and the V segment lost 1 base, leaving 0 bases of the junction unmatched. The CDR3 here is CASSLASGGGTDTQYF. CDR3 bases: TGTGCCAGCAGCTTAGCTAGCGGGGGGGGCACAGATACGCAGTATTTT.

V is TRBV7-9 and J is TRBJ1-2, with D uncertain. Germline lookup yields CDR1 SEHNR and CDR2 FQNEAQ (reference sequence). Trimming stripped 1 base from V and 2 bases from J, with 8 bases between. The CDR3 extends over 14 amino acids. This CDR3 reads CASSLEGVNYGYTF. CDR3 nucleotide sequence: TGTGCCAGCAGCTTAGAGGGAGTAAACTATGGCTACACCTTC.

The chain combines TRBV7-2 with TRBJ2-7; no firm D call. The germline V gene encodes CDR1 SGHTA and CDR2 FQGNSA. This CDR3 region has 15 residues. Trimming took off 2 bases at V and 0 bases at J, with 11 bases between the two ends. The CDR3 DNA sequence: TGTGCCAGCAGCTTATCTGGGCTCGGCTCCTACGAGCAGTACTTC. Its protein is CASSLSGLGSYEQYF.

This clone was seen just once. V and J are TRBV27 and TRBJ1-2; tentatively, D is TRBD1 (5 bases). Trimming pared 6 bases from V and 5 bases from J, leaving 22 bases between. The CDR3 covers 16 residues. Germline V gene data show CDR1 as MNHEY and CDR2 as SMNVEV (reference sequence). CDR3 DNA sequence: TGTGCCAGCAGGCGCGAGTCCTGGGGACTCCAGTATGGCTACACCTTC. It specifies CASRRESWGLQYGYTF.

This chain links TRBV19 with TRBJ1-6, with 9 bases aligning to TRBD1. CDR3 size: 21 residues. V dropped 3 bases and J dropped 3; count of bases not matched to a gene: 18. Germline V lookup: CDR1 LNHDA, CDR2 SQIVND (reference sequence). CDR3 DNA sequence: TGTGCCAGTAGTATGGGACCGGGACAGGGAATTATTGGGCACTATAATTCACCCCTCCACTTT. It translates to CASSMGPGQGIIGHYNSPLHF.

V is TRBV2 and J is TRBJ2-1; 14 positions agree with TRBD2. V dropped 5 bases and J dropped 7; count of bases not matched to a gene: 7. The CDR3 extends over 16 amino acids. The germline V gene has CDR1 SNHLY and CDR2 FYNNEI. In DNA, the CDR3 is TGTGCCAGCAGTCAGACTAGCGGGGGGGCCCGAAATGAGCAGTTCTTC. Encoded protein: CASSQTSGGARNEQFF.

This clone has a single count. The genes are TRBV29-1 and TRBJ1-2; a weak D match, TRBD1 (6 bases). This CDR3 has 12 residues. V lost 7 bases to trimming and J lost 2 bases, with 11 bases between them. CDR1 SQVTM and CDR2 ANQGSEA come from the germline V gene. Here the CDR3 DNA reads TGCAGCGGGGGGGCTGCAAACTATGGCTACACCTTC. Translated: CSGGAANYGYTF.

The chain employs TRBV7-2 and TRBJ2-1; maybe TRBD1 (5 bases). V gave up 5 bases and J gave up 4 bases, with 9 bases separating them. CDR1 and CDR2 (germline): SGHTA, FQGNSA. The CDR3 has 13 residues. The CDR3 nucleotides are TGTGCCAGCAGCACGCGACAGTACAATGAGCAGTTCTTC. Translating it yields CASSTRQYNEQFF.

The table lists this clone with a few counts. The chain couples TRBV6-2 or TRBV6-3 to TRBJ1-5; D unresolved. V shed 5 bases and J shed 6 bases, with 17 bases lying between them. The length of the CDR3 is 15 residues. Germline V CDR1 and CDR2: MNHEY, SVGEGT. CDR3 amino acids: CASSGLTSEGQPQHF. CDR3 in DNA: TGTGCCAGCAGTGGGCTTACTTCGGAAGGTCAGCCCCAGCATTTT.

The chain is built from TRBV2 and TRBJ2-5; 9 bases are shared with TRBD2. Germline trimming cut 7 bases from V and 3 bases from J; bases unmatched to any gene: 3. The CDR3 loop spans 13 amino acids. Looked up from germline, CDR1 is SNHLY and CDR2 is FYNNEI. CDR3 residues: CASTRGREETQYF. In nucleotides, the CDR3 is TGTGCCAGCACCCGCGGGAGGGAAGAGACCCAGTACTTC.

The CDR3: CASSRAGRGEEQYF. The CDR3 nucleotides read TGTGCCAGCAGCCGAGCGGGGCGGGGAGAAGAGCAGTACTTC. The genes are TRBV5-6 and TRBJ2-7; 7 bases agree with TRBD2. Per the germline V gene, CDR1 is SGHDT and CDR2 is YYEEEE. CDR3 length: 14 residues. V trimming: 4 bases; J trimming: 7 bases; junction bases outside the gene matches: 11.

The chain combines TRBV5-1 with TRBJ1-2; the D is unclear. There are 13 residues in the CDR3. V lost 4 bases, J lost 8 bases, and 15 bases lay in between. Germline values: CDR1 SGHRS, CDR2 YFSETQ. The CDR3 protein is CASSTEAGNGYTF. The DNA of the CDR3 is TGCGCCAGCAGCACGGAAGCCGGGAACGGCTACACCTTC.

This chain links TRBV5-6 with TRBJ1-2; maybe TRBD1 (5 bases). Germline V lookup: CDR1 SGHDT, CDR2 YYEEEE. The length of the CDR3 is 14 residues. V was trimmed by 2 bases and J by 5 bases, leaving 13 bases between them. The CDR3 reads CASSFSGTEYGYTF. CDR3 nucleotides: TGTGCCAGCAGCTTTTCCGGGACTGAATATGGCTACACCTTC.

V and J are TRBV3-1 (or the pseudogene TRBV3-2) and TRBJ1-1; no firm D call. This CDR3 spans 14 amino acids. Germline-derived CDR1 and CDR2 are LGHDT and YNNKEL (reference sequence). The ends were cut back, 4 bases at V and 2 bases at J, with 11 bases in the middle. The CDR3 loop is CASSLSGSNTEAFF. The CDR3 nucleotides read TGTGCCAGCAGCCTCAGCGGGAGTAACACTGAAGCTTTCTTT.